These 8 T cell receptor beta chains were all obtained from the same sample, sequenced in a study of cytomegalovirus exposure and HLA in healthy donors. Method: immunoSEQ multiplex PCR; TCRdb's copy keeps in-frame clones and lacks some. This table holds 200,000 to 300,000 clones, around 88% found once. Sequencing was performed on PBMCs. All receptors come from a woman in her thirties in good health and CMV-seropositive.

This sequence joins TRBV9 and TRBJ2-2, with D tentatively TRBD2 (6 bases). The length of the CDR3 is 13 residues. The germline CDR1 and CDR2 sequences are SGDLS and YYNGEE. V was shortened by 10 bases and J by 2 bases, with 12 bases between the two germline ends. CDR3 DNA: TGTGCCTCGAATGGGACTAACACCGGGGAGCTGTTTTTT. Protein product: CASNGTNTGELFF.

V and J are TRBV30 and TRBJ2-3; tentative D call: TRBD2 (5 bases). V shed 4 bases and J shed 4 bases, with 18 bases lying between them. Germline V lookup: CDR1 GTSNPN, CDR2 SVGIG (reference sequence). The CDR3 sequence is 15 residues long. CDR3 loop: CAWNIGADTADTQYF. CDR3 coding DNA: TGTGCCTGGAATATCGGAGCGGATACTGCAGATACGCAGTATTTT.

The gene calls are TRBV10-2 and TRBJ2-1; 11 nucleotides line up with TRBD2. The CDR3 is made up of 15 amino acids. V dropped 6 bases and J dropped 4; count of bases not matched to a gene: 5. CDR1 WSHSY and CDR2 SAAADI come from the germline V gene. The CDR3 spells CASSPTSGVYNEQFF. The CDR3, as DNA: TGCGCCAGCAGCCCGACTAGCGGGGTTTACAATGAGCAGTTCTTC.

This chain links TRBV7-9 with TRBJ1-2; TRBD1 aligns across 8 bases. J gave up 0 bases and V 5 bases, and 5 bases lay outside the gene matches. Looked up from germline, CDR1 is SEHNR and CDR2 is FQNEAQ (reference sequence). The CDR3 runs to 15 residues. The CDR3 nucleotides read TGTGCCAGCAGCACCCAGGGGGCGACTAACTATGGCTACACCTTC. It codes for CASSTQGATNYGYTF.

V and J are TRBV6-1 and TRBJ1-1, with D maybe TRBD1 (6 bases). Trimming left V 3 bases short and J 4 bases short, with 18 bases between. The V gene's germline CDR1 is MNHNS and CDR2 SASEGT. CDR3 length equals 16 residues. CDR3 sequence reads: CASSDPLQGRSTEAFF. CDR3 nucleotides: TGTGCCAGCAGTGACCCACTCCAGGGGCGTTCCACTGAAGCTTTCTTT.

The chain has TRBV5-1 and TRBJ2-7; 7 bases line up with TRBD1. The junction had 6 bases not matched to a gene; V was cut back by 2 bases and J by 1 base. The CDR3 runs to 15 residues. Germline V gene data show CDR1 as SGHRS and CDR2 as YFSETQ. The CDR3 protein is CASSLTGVSSYEQYF. The CDR3 DNA is TGCGCCAGCAGCTTAACAGGGGTTAGTTCCTACGAGCAGTACTTC.

This sequence joins TRBV4-1 and TRBJ2-7; 9 bases fit TRBD1. CDR3 size: 15 residues. V trimming: 0 bases; J trimming: 3 bases; junction bases outside the gene matches: 3. In germline, CDR1 is MGHRA, CDR2 YSYEKL. The CDR3 protein is CASSQDRGQGYEQYF. The CDR3 DNA follows: TGCGCCAGCAGCCAAGATAGGGGACAGGGCTACGAGCAGTACTTC.

The rearrangement uses TRBV27 and TRBJ2-5; D unresolved. Germline lookup yields CDR1 MNHEY and CDR2 SMNVEV (reference sequence). With 5 bases removed from V and 1 base from J, the gap between germline ends came to 11 bases. The CDR3 spans 14 residues. The CDR3 sequence: CASSPSAGQETQYF. The DNA of the CDR3 is TGTGCCAGCAGTCCCTCTGCAGGCCAAGAGACCCAGTACTTC.